This TCR beta chain comes out of a study of CD8 T cells in ankylosing spondylitis. Study findings and constraints: Certain motif variants had earlier been reported in reactive arthritis synovial fluid and blood. The authors reported significant enrichment of disease-linked clones in matched ankylosing spondylitis synovial fluid. Clones that were linked to disease were CD8+ and were relatively rare in peripheral blood. Ankylosing spondylitis blood appeared to carry a characteristic TCR beta motif of roughly 8 highly homologous variants.

In the case of this clonotype: Its antigen is not known.

Deletions cut 6 bases from V and 10 bases from J, with 21 bases between. This CDR3 is built from 13 residues. Germline-derived CDR1 and CDR2 are DFQATT and SNEGSKA (reference sequence). TCRdb itself ran the 5' RACE reads through MiXCR, one entry per CDR3 protein. The sample shows approximately 400,000 distinct CDR3 sequences, roughly 26% of them seen only once. The sequenced material came from blood, either unsorted or a sorted T cell fraction (not recorded which). The sequence derives from a male donor with ankylosing spondylitis. The chain couples TRBV20-1 to TRBJ1-1; maybe TRBD1 (5 bases). CDR3 sequence (DNA): TGCAGTGCCGCGGAATCAGGGATTGCTGTAGCTTTCTTT. Translation: CSAAESGIAVAFF.